A selection of T cell receptor beta chains follows, all from one sample in a study of T cell clonotyping in hematopoietic cell transplantation. Sequencing used immunoSEQ multiplex PCR; TCRdb keeps in-frame clones, though not all of them. The sample contains 5,000 to 7,000 clones, about 85% of which appear only once. The source was peripheral blood mononuclear cells, collected before stem cell transplant. The source of these receptors is a man in his sixties with acute myeloid leukemia. Some clones in this sample may be carry-over from other donors' samples. CDR3s include the opening cysteine and the closing phenylalanine or tryptophan. The D gene is left open where the match is weak. A clone size is listed for some rows: how often the clone was seen (once, few, many), or a class if it is expanded.

d_call	clone_size	v_call	j_call	cdr3_aa	cdr3_nt
TRBD1	NA	TRBV5-1	TRBJ1-4	CASSLAVSGTGVEKLFF	TGCGCCAGCAGCTTGGCAGTGTCCGGGACAGGGGTCGAAAAACTGTTTTTT
TRBD1	NA	TRBV25-1	TRBJ1-2	CASSESGQGRYGYTF	TGTGCCAGCAGTGAATCCGGACAGGGGAGATATGGCTACACCTTC
NA	NA	TRBV5-6	TRBJ1-6	CASSGGDDRPLHF	TGTGCCAGCAGCGGCGGGGACGACCGTCCCCTCCACTTT
NA	NA	TRBV19	TRBJ1-2	CASSIGRQRNYGYTF	TGTGCCAGTAGTATAGGGAGACAGAGGAACTATGGCTACACCTTC
TRBD2	NA	TRBV7-2	TRBJ2-7	CASSPGRGRPGQYF	TGTGCCAGCAGTCCGGGGAGGGGCCGACCCGGGCAGTACTTC
NA	few	TRBV7-6	TRBJ2-7	CASSLNSPYEQYF	TGTGCCAGCAGCTTAAACAGCCCTTACGAGCAGTACTTC
TRBD1	NA	TRBV11-2	TRBJ1-5	CASSLDLVQGNNQPQHF	TGTGCCAGCAGCTTAGATCTGGTACAGGGGAACAATCAGCCCCAGCATTTT
TRBD1	NA	TRBV6-1	TRBJ1-3	CASSYTGETGNTIYF	TGTGCCAGCAGCTACACAGGGGAAACTGGAAACACCATATATTTT
TRBD2	NA	TRBV5-1	TRBJ2-2	CASSTGLANTGELFF	TGCGCCAGCAGCACGGGACTAGCCAACACCGGGGAGCTGTTTTTT
TRBD1	NA	TRBV29-1	TRBJ1-1	CSVTPQTGTEAFF	TGCAGCGTTACCCCTCAGACAGGGACTGAAGCTTTCTTT
TRBD1	few	TRBV6-5	TRBJ1-5	CASRTGQGGQPQHF	TGTGCCAGCAGGACCGGACAGGGAGGACAGCCCCAGCATTTT
NA	NA	TRBV18	TRBJ2-2	CASSPADSGTGELFF	TGTGCCAGCTCACCAGCCGACTCGGGCACCGGGGAGCTGTTTTTT
TRBD2	NA	TRBV5-1	TRBJ2-5	CASSPLPGLAVSQYF	TGCGCCAGCAGCCCGCTTCCGGGACTAGCTGTAAGCCAGTACTTC
NA	NA	TRBV4-1	TRBJ1-2	CASSPGTLPNYGYTF	TGCGCCAGCAGCCCCGGGACATTACCTAACTATGGCTACACCTTC
NA	NA	TRBV19	TRBJ2-4	CASSMTLAIAKNIQYF	TGTGCCAGTAGTATGACCCTCGCGATAGCCAAAAACATTCAGTACTTC
NA	NA	TRBV5-6	TRBJ2-7	CASSSEFRAYEQYF	TGTGCCAGCAGCTCGGAATTCAGGGCTTACGAGCAGTACTTC
NA	NA	TRBV5-4	TRBJ2-5	CASSFGQHQETQYF	TGTGCCAGCAGCTTTGGACAGCACCAAGAGACCCAGTACTTC
NA	NA	TRBV6-6	TRBJ2-1	CASSSTTTSYNEQFF	TGTGCCAGCAGTTCGACTACAACCTCCTACAATGAGCAGTTCTTC
TRBD2	NA	TRBV7-2	TRBJ2-1	CASSIGLAGYNEQFF	TGTGCCAGCAGCATCGGACTAGCGGGCTACAATGAGCAGTTCTTC
NA	NA	TRBV5-4	TRBJ1-3	CASSPGTGNTIYF	TGTGCCAGCAGCCCTGGTACTGGAAACACCATATATTTT
TRBD1	few	TRBV28	TRBJ2-5	CASSPYRGVKTQYF	TGTGCCAGCAGTCCATACAGGGGTGTGAAGACCCAGTACTTC
NA	NA	TRBV10-3	TRBJ2-3	CAVGYSTDTQYF	TGTGCGGTCGGGTACAGCACAGATACGCAGTATTTT
TRBD2	NA	TRBV19	TRBJ2-6	CASSSGRISGANVLTF	TGTGCCAGTAGTAGCGGGAGGATTTCTGGGGCCAACGTCCTGACTTTC
NA	NA	TRBV11-3	TRBJ2-3	CASSPNRARTDTQYF	TGTGCCAGCAGCCCGAACAGGGCCCGCACAGATACGCAGTATTTT
NA	NA	TRBV6-4	TRBJ2-3	CASSVGGLSTDTQYF	TGTGCCAGCAGTGTCGGAGGACTCAGCACAGATACGCAGTATTTT
TRBD1	NA	TRBV11-2	TRBJ1-1	CASSLIRGTHTEAFF	TGTGCCAGCAGCTTAATCAGGGGGACTCACACTGAAGCTTTCTTT
NA	NA	TRBV14	TRBJ2-1	CASSQSRNPGSNEQFF	TGTGCCAGCAGCCAGTCCAGGAATCCCGGGAGCAATGAGCAGTTCTTC
NA	NA	TRBV6-5	TRBJ2-3	CASRGPSTDTQYF	TGTGCCAGCCGGGGACCTAGCACAGATACGCAGTATTTT
NA	NA	TRBV7-8	TRBJ2-5	CASTINRIFSVETQYF	TGTGCCAGCACCATTAATAGGATTTTTTCTGTTGAGACCCAGTACTTC
NA	NA	TRBV28	TRBJ2-7	CASSLGGVNEQYF	TGTGCCAGCAGTTTAGGAGGGGTCAACGAGCAGTACTTC